Below, one TCR beta chain is given with its context. Its antigen is undetermined. This entry comes from a study of T cell repertoires in cytomegalovirus infection. One entry per CDR3 protein results from TCRdb running MiXCR on the reads. The table records about 920,000 distinct CDR3 sequences, roughly 30% of them present only once. The length of the CDR3 is 16 residues. Trimming removed 6 bases from V and 2 bases from J, with 20 bases in between. From germline, CDR1 is MNHEY and CDR2 SVGEGT. Sequencing used cultured CD8+ T cells from PBMCs, obtained from culture after CMV antigen stimulation. The TCR sequence derives from a human donor in good health (CMV status not recorded). Some clones in this sample may be carry-over from other donors' samples. The chain couples TRBV6-2 or TRBV6-3 to TRBJ2-7; D not resolved. In DNA, the CDR3 is TGTGCCAGCAGGGAGACGGACCTTTCTGGAGCCTACGAGCAGTACTTC. Protein: CASRETDLSGAYEQYF.